The clone carrying this T cell receptor (beta chain) has a handful of counts. Its antigen is unknown. The trim removed 5 bases at V and 11 bases at J, leaving 11 bases unmatched. The CDR3 loop spans 14 amino acids. The V gene's germline CDR1 is MNHEY and CDR2 SMNVEV (reference sequence). Unpaired genes were suppressed by blocking oligonucleotides during a second nested PCR. TCRdb independently ran MiXCR on the emulsion pairing reads; one entry per CDR3 protein. The repertoire holds under 5,500 distinct CDR3 sequences, with roughly a third as singletons. This specimen belongs to a study of T cell repertoires in breast cancer. About the study: Samples were breast cancer tumors, lymph nodes and blood from patients, and control blood. Study-wide results and limits: Tumor-involved sentinel nodes shared about 8.2% of TCRs with matched tumors, tumor-free nodes 2%. Seven or more patient tumors shared some 18 TCR pairs rarely seen in control blood. TRBV7 predominated among shared TCRs, possibly a bias from eight TRBV7 primers.

The expanded emulsion RT-PCR method captured paired alpha and beta chains from CD8+ T cells. The sequence was obtained from a pool of human donors with breast cancer or a healthy control (not recorded which). Specimen: CD8+ T cells. The chain joins TRBV27 to TRBJ1-2; 10 nucleotides agree with TRBD1. The CDR3 DNA reads TGTGCCAGCAGTGGGACAGGGGCTCTTCTAAGATACACCTTC. This gives the protein CASSGTGALLRYTF.